This T cell receptor (beta chain) originates from a study of OX40 agonist ivuxolimab in advanced cancers. In the study overall: Clinicians treated patients with ivuxolimab, an agonistic anti-OX40 (CD134) antibody.

Only in-frame clones appear in the TCRdb table, and some are missing; sequencing was by immunoSEQ multiplex PCR. Among tens of thousands of clones listed, 90% to 95% were seen once. The CDR3 covers 18 residues. The germline CDR1 and CDR2 sequences are LNHDA and SQIVND (reference sequence). J gave up 1 base and V 3 bases, and 12 bases lay outside the gene matches. Sequences were derived from CD4+ or CD8+ T cells sorted from blood, sampled in a trial of the OX40 agonist ivuxolimab. This TCR came from an adult with an advanced solid tumor such as melanoma, head and neck, liver or kidney cancer. The chain links TRBV19 to TRBJ1-5, with 7 bases that match TRBD1. DNA for the CDR3: TGTGCCAGTAGTATCACTTTGGTGACAGGGTTGAGCAATCAGCCCCAGCATTTT. Its translation: CASSITLVTGLSNQPQHF.